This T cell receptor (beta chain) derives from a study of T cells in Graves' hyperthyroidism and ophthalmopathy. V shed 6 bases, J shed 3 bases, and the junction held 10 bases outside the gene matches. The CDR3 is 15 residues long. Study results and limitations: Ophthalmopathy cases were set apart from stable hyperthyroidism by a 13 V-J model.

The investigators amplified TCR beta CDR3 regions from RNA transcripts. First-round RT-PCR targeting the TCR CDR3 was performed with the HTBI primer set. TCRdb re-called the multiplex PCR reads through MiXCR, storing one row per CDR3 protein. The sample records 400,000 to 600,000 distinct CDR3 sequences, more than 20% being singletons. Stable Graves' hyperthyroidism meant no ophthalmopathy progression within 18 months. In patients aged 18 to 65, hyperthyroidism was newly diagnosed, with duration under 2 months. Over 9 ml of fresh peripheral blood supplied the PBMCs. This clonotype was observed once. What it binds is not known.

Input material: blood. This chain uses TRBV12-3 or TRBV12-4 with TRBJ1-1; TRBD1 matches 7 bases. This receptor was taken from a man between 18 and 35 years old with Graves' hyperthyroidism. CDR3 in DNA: TGTGCCAGCAGGACCGGGGACAGCCAGGACACTGAAGCTTTCTTT. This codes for CASRTGDSQDTEAFF.